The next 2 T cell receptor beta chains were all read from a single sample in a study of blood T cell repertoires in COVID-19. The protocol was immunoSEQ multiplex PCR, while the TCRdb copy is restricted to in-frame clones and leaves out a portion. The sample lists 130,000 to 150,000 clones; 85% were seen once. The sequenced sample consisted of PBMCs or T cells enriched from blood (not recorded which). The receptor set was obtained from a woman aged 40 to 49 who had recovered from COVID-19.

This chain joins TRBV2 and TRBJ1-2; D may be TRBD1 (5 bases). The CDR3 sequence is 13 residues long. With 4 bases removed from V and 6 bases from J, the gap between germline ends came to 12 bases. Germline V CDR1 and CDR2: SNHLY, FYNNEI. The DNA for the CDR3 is TGTGCCAGCAGTGTCGGCAGGGAGGATGGCTACACCTTC. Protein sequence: CASSVGREDGYTF.

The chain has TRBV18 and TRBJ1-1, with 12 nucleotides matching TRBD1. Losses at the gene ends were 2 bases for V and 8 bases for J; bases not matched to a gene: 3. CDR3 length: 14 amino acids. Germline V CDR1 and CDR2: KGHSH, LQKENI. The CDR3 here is CASSPAGTGGEAFF. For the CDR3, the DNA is TGTGCCAGCTCACCAGCCGGGACAGGGGGCGAAGCTTTCTTT.